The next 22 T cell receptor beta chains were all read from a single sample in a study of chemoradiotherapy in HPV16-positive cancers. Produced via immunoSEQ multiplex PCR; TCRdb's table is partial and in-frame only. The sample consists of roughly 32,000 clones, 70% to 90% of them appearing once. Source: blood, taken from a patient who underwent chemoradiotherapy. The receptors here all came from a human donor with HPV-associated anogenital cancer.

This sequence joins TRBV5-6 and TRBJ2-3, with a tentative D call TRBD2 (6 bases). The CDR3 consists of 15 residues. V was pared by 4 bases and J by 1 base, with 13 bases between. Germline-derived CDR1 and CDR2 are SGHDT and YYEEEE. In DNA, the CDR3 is TGTGCCAGCAGCACCCAGGGACTTGGCACAGATACGCAGTATTTT. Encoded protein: CASSTQGLGTDTQYF.

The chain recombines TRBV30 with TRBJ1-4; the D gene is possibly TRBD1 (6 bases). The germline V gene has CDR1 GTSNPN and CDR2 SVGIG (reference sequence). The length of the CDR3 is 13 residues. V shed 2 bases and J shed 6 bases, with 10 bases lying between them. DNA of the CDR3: TGTGCCTGGAGTCAGGGGAGGGATGAAAAACTGTTTTTT. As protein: CAWSQGRDEKLFF. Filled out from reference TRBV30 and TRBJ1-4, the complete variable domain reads SQTIHQWPATLVQPVGSPLSLECTVEGTSNPNLYWYRQAAGRGLQLLFYSVGIGQISSEVPQNLSASRPQDRQFILSSKKLLLSDSGFYLCAWSQGRDEKLFFGSGTQLSVL.

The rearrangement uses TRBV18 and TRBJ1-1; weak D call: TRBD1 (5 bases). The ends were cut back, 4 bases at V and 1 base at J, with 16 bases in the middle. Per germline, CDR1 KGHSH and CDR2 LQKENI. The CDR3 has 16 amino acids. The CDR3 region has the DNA TGTGCCAGCTCACTGTTGCTTATTCAGGGGAACACTGAAGCTTTCTTT. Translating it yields CASSLLLIQGNTEAFF.

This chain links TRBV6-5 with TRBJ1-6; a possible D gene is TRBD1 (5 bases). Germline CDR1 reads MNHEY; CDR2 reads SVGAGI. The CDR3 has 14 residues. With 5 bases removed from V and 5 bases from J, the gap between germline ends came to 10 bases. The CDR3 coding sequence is TGTGCCAGCAGTACCAGACAGAATAATTCACCCCTCCACTTT. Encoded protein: CASSTRQNNSPLHF.

The CDR3 reads CASSLRQGGANVLTF. The CDR3 DNA reads as TGCGCCAGCAGCCTCCGACAGGGTGGGGCCAACGTCCTGACTTTC. The V gene is TRBV5-1, the J gene TRBJ2-6; 7 nucleotides match TRBD1. The junction had 4 bases not matched to a gene; V was cut back by 4 bases and J by 3 bases. This CDR3 has 15 residues. The germline V gene encodes CDR1 SGHRS and CDR2 YFSETQ. Complete variable domain (other parts from reference TRBV5-1 and TRBJ2-6): KAGVTQTPRYLIKTRGQQVTLSCSPISGHRSVSWYQQTPGQGLQFLFEYFSETQRNKGNFPGRFSGRQFSNSRSEMNVSTLELGDSALYLCASSLRQGGANVLTFGAGSRLTVL.

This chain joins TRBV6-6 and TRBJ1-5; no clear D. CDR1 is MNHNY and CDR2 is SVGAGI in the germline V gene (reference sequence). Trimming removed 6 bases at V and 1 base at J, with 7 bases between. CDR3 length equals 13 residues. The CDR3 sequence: CASRFSSNQPQHF. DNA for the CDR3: TGTGCCAGCAGGTTTAGCAGCAATCAGCCCCAGCATTTT.

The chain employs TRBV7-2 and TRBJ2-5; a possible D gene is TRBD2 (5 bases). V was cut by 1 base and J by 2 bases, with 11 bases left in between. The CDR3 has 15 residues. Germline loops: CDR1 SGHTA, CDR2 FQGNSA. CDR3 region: CASSLGLGEQETQYF. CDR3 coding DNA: TGTGCCAGCAGCTTAGGACTTGGGGAGCAAGAGACCCAGTACTTC.

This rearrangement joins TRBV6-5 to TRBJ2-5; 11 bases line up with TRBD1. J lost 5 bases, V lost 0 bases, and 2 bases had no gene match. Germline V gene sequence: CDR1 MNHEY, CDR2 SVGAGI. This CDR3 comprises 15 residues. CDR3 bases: TGTGCCAGCAGTTACTCGGACAGGGGGCATGAGACCCAGTACTTC. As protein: CASSYSDRGHETQYF.

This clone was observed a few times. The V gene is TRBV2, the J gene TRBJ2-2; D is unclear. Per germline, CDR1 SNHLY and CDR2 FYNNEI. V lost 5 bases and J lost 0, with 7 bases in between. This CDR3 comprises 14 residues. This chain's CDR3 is CASSYASNTGELFF. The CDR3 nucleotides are TGTGCCAGCAGTTATGCATCGAACACCGGGGAGCTGTTTTTT.

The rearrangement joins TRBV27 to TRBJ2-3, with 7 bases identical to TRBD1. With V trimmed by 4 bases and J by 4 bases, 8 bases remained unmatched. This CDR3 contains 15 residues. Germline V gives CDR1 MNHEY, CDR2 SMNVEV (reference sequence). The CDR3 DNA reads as TGTGCCAGCAGTTCCCCCGTAGGGGGCCCAGATACGCAGTATTTT. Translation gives CASSSPVGGPDTQYF.

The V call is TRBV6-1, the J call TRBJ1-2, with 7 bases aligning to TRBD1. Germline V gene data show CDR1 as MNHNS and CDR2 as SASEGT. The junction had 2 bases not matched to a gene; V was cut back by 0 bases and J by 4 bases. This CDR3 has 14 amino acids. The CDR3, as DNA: TGTGCCAGCAGTGAAGCGGGACAGATCTATGGCTACACCTTC. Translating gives CASSEAGQIYGYTF.

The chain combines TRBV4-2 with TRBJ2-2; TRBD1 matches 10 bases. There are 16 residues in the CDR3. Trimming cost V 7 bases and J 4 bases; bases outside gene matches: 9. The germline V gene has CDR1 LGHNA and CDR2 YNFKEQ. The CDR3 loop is CASTQAGQGTTGELFF. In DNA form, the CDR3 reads TGTGCCAGCACCCAGGCGGGACAGGGGACCACCGGGGAGCTGTTTTTT.

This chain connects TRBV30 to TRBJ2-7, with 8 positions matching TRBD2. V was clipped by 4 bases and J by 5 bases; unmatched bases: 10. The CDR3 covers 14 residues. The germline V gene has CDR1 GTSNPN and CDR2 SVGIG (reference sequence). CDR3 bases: TGTGCCTGGAATTCAGCGGGAGTGAGAGACGAGCAGTACTTC. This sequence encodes CAWNSAGVRDEQYF.

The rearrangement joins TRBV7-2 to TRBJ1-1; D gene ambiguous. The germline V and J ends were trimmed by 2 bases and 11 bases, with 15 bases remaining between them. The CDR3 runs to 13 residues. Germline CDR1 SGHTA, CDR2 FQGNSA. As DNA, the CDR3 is TGTGCCAGCAGCTTACGGAGAGCACAGCTCGCTTTCTTT. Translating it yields CASSLRRAQLAFF.

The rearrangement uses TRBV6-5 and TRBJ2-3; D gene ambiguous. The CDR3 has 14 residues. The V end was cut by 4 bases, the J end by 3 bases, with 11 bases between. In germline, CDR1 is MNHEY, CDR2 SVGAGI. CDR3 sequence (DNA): TGTGCCAGCAGTTTAGGGATCGGGACAGATACGCAGTATTTT. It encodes CASSLGIGTDTQYF.

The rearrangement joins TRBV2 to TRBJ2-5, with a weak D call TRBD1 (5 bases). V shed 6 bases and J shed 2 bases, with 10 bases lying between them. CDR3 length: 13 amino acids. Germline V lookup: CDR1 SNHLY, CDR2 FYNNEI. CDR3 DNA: TGTGCCAGCAGGGGGCTACCTCAAGAGACCCAGTACTTC. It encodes CASRGLPQETQYF.

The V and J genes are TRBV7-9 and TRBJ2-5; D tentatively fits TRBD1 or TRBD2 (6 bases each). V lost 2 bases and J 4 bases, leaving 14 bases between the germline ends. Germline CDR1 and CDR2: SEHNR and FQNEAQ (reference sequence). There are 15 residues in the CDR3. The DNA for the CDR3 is TGTGCCAGCAGCTTAAGTTCCGGGGGCGGAGAGACCCAGTACTTC. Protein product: CASSLSSGGGETQYF.

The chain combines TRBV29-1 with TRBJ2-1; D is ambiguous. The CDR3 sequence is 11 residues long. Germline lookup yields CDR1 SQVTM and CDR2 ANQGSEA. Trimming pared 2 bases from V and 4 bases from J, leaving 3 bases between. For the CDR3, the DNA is TGCAGCGTTGAACGATACAATGAGCAGTTCTTC. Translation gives CSVERYNEQFF.

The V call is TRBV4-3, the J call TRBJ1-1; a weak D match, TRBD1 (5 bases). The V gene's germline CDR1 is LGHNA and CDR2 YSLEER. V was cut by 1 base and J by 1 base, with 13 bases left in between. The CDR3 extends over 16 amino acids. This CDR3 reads CASSQGGNRGNTEAFF. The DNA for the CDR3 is TGCGCCAGCAGCCAAGGGGGGAACAGAGGGAACACTGAAGCTTTCTTT.

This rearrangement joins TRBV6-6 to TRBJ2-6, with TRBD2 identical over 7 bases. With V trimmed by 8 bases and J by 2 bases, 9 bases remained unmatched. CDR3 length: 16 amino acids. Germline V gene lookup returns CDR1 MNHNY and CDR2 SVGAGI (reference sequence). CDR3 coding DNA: TGTGCCAGCGTCCTTTCGGGGGGAGCTGGGGCCAACGTCCTGACTTTC. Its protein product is CASVLSGGAGANVLTF.

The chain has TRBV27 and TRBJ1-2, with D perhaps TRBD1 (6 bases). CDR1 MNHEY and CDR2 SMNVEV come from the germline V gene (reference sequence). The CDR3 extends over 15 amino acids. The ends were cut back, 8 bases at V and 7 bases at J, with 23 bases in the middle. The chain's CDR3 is CASGGLGAPSSGYTF. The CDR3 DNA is TGTGCCAGCGGGGGGTTGGGGGCTCCTAGTTCTGGCTACACCTTC.

CDR3 residues: CASSPGGARTYEQYF. The CDR3, as DNA: TGTGCCAGCAGTCCGGGGGGGGCCCGGACGTACGAGCAGTACTTC. This chain links TRBV7-6 with TRBJ2-7; the match to TRBD2 covers 8 bases. V trimming: 6 bases; J trimming: 4 bases; junction bases outside the gene matches: 11. Germline V lookup: CDR1 SGHVS, CDR2 FNYEAQ. CDR3 length equals 15 residues. The whole variable domain, remainder taken from reference TRBV7-6 and TRBJ2-7, is GAGVSQSPRYKVTKRGQDVALRCDPISGHVSLYWYRQALGQGPEFLTYFNYEAQQDKSGLPNDRFSAERPEGSISTLTIQRTEQRDSAMYRCASSPGGARTYEQYFGPGTRLTVT.